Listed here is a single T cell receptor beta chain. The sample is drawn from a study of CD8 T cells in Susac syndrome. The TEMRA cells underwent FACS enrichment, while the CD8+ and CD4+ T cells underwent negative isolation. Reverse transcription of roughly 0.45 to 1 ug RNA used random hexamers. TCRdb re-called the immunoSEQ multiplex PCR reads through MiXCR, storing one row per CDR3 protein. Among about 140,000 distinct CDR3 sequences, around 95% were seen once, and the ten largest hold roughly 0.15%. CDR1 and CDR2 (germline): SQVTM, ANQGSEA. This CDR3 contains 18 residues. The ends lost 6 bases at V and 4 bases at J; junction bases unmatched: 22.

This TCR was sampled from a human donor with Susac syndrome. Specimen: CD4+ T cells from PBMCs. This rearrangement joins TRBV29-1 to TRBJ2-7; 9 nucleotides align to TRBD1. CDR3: CSVPCPPDRDRDGYEQYF. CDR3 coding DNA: TGCAGCGTCCCATGCCCTCCGGACCGGGACAGGGATGGATACGAGCAGTACTTC.